This T cell receptor beta chain was documented in a study of blood T cell repertoires in COVID-19. Overall study context: Sources were T cells, B-cell-depleted T cells, or PBMCs; the material itself was cDNA or gDNA.

The repertoire was sequenced with immunoSEQ multiplex PCR; TCRdb's copy has only in-frame clones and lacks some. The repertoire includes about 350,000 clones, about 87% of them detected once, and less than 6% sits in the top ten. This sequence originates from a woman in her 30s who had recovered from COVID-19. Sequencing was carried out using PBMCs or T cells enriched from blood (not recorded which).

The CDR3 protein is CASSYLQGKTQYF. The CDR3, as DNA: TGTGCCAGCAGTTATCTCCAGGGGAAGACGCAGTATTTT. The V and J genes are TRBV6-5 and TRBJ2-3; D perhaps matches TRBD1 (6 bases). The CDR3 consists of 13 residues. Germline V CDR1 and CDR2: MNHEY, SVGAGI. The V end was cut by 3 bases, the J end by 9 bases, with 13 bases between.